This T cell receptor beta chain was obtained from a study of monozygotic twins with inflammatory bowel disease. Study results and limitations: People with IBD had fewer clonotypes in common with others than healthy twins did, especially with disease activity. Using the inverse Simpson index, IBD patients had lower TCRbeta diversity than healthy co-twins.

Germline V lookup: CDR1 SGHRS, CDR2 YFSETQ. The CDR3 runs 15 residues. With respect to this clonotype: Its target is unknown.

The template-switching step introduced UMIs that carried a 6-nucleotide sample barcode. Nested amplification of TCRalpha and TCRbeta cDNA involved two PCRs of 16 and 9 cycles. From the 5' RACE reads, TCRdb lists one entry per CDR3 protein and no DNA. The sample has about 380,000 distinct CDR3 sequences. The specimen sequenced was blood. The source is a human donor with ulcerative colitis or Crohn's disease, or a healthy co-twin of an affected twin (not recorded which). The chain combines TRBV5-1 with TRBJ2-1; as DNA is missing, the TRBD1 call by TCRdb cannot be tested. The CDR3 loop is CASSPQGEVYNEQFF. The variable domain in full, with the rest retrieved from reference TRBV5-1 and TRBJ2-1, is KAGVTQTPRYLIKTRGQQVTLSCSPISGHRSVSWYQQTPGQGLQFLFEYFSETQRNKGNFPGRFSGRQFSNSRSEMNVSTLELGDSALYLCASSPQGEVYNEQFFGPGTRLTVL.